This T cell receptor (beta chain) was recovered during a study of OX40 agonist ivuxolimab in advanced cancers. On the study more broadly: Dose-escalation patients had hepatocellular carcinoma, melanoma, renal cell or head and neck cancer.

This clone has just a few counts. Trimming cost V 0 bases and J 3 bases, with 9 bases left between them. From germline, CDR1 is GTSNPN and CDR2 SVGIG (reference sequence). The CDR3 totals 14 residues. Sequencing used immunoSEQ multiplex PCR; TCRdb keeps in-frame clones, though not all of them. The sample consists of some 98,000 clones, more than 85% of them appearing once. The receptor was derived from an adult with an advanced solid tumor such as melanoma, head and neck, liver or kidney cancer. The J gene is TRBJ1-5, the V gene TRBV30, with D unclear. The material was CD4+ or CD8+ T cells sorted from blood, obtained in a trial of the OX40 agonist ivuxolimab. The CDR3 region has the DNA TGTGCCTGGAGTGTACTTTCCCACAATCAGCCCCAGCATTTT. It codes for CAWSVLSHNQPQHF. Supplemented by reference TRBV30 and TRBJ1-5, the full variable domain reads SQTIHQWPATLVQPVGSPLSLECTVEGTSNPNLYWYRQAAGRGLQLLFYSVGIGQISSEVPQNLSASRPQDRQFILSSKKLLLSDSGFYLCAWSVLSHNQPQHFGDGTRLSIL.